This TCR beta chain was documented in a study of cytomegalovirus exposure and HLA in healthy donors. Overall study results and limits: Later, an analysis showed that TCR beta chains associated with HLA were more clonally expanded than others that were equally common. The authors reported that TCR beta sequences could predict HLA-A and HLA-B alleles. These predictions were accurate for most subjects in the first cohort.

It was with 60 Vbeta and 13 Jbeta primers that the PCR ran. Using immunoSEQ multiplex PCR, the repertoire was profiled, and TCRdb retains in-frame clones only, with some absent. The sample consists of about 180,000 clones, around four fifths of them appearing once. Donors had nominal health at sampling but likely had unrecorded immune exposures. Germline loops: CDR1 SQVTM, CDR2 ANQGSEA. The V end lost 3 bases, the J end lost 4 bases, and 6 bases lay between the germline ends. CDR3 length: 11 residues. Comment on this clone: Its antigen is undetermined.

Sample: PBMCs. The V gene is TRBV29-1, the J gene TRBJ1-1; D is unclear. The clonotype was recovered from a woman younger than 45 in good health and CMV-seronegative. The CDR3 bases are TGCAGCGTTGAGACGGGCACTGAAGCTTTCTTT. This encodes CSVETGTEAFF.